This TCR beta chain was captured by sequencing in a study of blood T cell repertoires in COVID-19. The CDR3 totals 13 residues. The germline CDR1 and CDR2 sequences are MNHEY and SMNVEV (reference sequence). The V and J ends lost 4 bases and 7 bases respectively, with 11 bases between them. Details on this clone: The same CDR3 arises from other DNA sequences in this sample as well.

TCRdb keeps only in-frame clones here, not all; method: immunoSEQ multiplex PCR. The table has about 160,000 clones, around 84% seen once; the top ten hold about 7.3%. This receptor was taken from a man aged 50-60 years with active or convalescent COVID-19. Sequencing used peripheral blood. This rearrangement joins TRBV27 to TRBJ1-5, with D maybe TRBD1 (5 bases). The CDR3 region has the DNA TGTGCCAGCAGTTGGGGGGTAGGACAGCCCCAGCATTTT. Translating gives CASSWGVGQPQHF.